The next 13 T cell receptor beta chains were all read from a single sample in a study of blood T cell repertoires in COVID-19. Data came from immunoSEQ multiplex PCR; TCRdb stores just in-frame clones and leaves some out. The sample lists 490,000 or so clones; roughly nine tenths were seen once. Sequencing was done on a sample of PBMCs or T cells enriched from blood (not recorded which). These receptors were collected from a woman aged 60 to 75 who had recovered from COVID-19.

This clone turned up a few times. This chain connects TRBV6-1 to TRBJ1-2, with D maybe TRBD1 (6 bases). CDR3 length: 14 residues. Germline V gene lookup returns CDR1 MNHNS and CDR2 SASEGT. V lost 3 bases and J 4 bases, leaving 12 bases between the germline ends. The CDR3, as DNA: TGTGCCAGCAGTGAGGGGACATCTTCCTATGGCTACACCTTC. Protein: CASSEGTSSYGYTF.

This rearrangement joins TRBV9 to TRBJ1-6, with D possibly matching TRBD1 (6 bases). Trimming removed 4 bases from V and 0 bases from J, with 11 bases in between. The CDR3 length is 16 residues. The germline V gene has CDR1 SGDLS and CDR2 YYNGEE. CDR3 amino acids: CASSPTTGSYNSPLHF. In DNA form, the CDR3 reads TGTGCCAGCAGCCCGACGACAGGCTCCTATAATTCACCCCTCCACTTT.

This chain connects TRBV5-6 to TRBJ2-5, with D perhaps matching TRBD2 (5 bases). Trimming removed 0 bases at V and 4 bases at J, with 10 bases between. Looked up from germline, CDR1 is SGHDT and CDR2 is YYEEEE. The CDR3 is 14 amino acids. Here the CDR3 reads CASSLEVAGETQYF. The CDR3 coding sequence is TGTGCCAGCAGCTTGGAGGTTGCGGGAGAGACCCAGTACTTC.

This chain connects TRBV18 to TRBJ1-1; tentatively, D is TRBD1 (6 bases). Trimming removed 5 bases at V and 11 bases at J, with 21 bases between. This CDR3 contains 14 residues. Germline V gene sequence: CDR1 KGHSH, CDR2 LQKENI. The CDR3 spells CASSDSQGRTEAFF. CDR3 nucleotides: TGTGCCAGCTCAGATTCACAGGGTAGAACGGAGGCTTTCTTT.

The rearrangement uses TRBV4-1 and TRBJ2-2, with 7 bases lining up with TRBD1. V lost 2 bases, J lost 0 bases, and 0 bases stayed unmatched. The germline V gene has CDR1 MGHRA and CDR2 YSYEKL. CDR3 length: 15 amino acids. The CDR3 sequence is CASSQQGANTGELFF. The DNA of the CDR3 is TGCGCCAGCAGCCAACAGGGGGCGAACACCGGGGAGCTGTTTTTT.

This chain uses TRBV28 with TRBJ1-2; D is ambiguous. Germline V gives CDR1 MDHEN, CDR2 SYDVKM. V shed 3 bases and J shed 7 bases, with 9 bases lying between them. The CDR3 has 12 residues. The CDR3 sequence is CASSFGYGGYTF. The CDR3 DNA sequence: TGTGCCAGCAGTTTCGGGTATGGTGGCTACACCTTC.

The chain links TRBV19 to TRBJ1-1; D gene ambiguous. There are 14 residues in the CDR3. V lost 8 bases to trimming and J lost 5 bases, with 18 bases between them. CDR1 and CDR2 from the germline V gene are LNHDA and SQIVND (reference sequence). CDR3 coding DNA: TGTGCCAGTTCAGACGTTAGACACCGGACTGAAGCTTTCTTT. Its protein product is CASSDVRHRTEAFF.

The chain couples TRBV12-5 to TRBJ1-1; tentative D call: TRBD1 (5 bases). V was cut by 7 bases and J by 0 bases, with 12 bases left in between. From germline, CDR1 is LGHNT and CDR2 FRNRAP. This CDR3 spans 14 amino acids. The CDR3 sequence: CASATGSVNTEAFF. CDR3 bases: TGTGCTAGTGCTACAGGTTCTGTGAACACTGAAGCTTTCTTT.

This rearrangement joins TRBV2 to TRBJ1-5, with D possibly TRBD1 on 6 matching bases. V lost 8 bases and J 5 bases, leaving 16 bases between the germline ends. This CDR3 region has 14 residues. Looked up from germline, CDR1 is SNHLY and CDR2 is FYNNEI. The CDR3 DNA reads TGTGCCAGCGGAGGGGGGAGGGGAGATCAGCCCCAGCATTTT. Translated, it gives CASGGGRGDQPQHF.

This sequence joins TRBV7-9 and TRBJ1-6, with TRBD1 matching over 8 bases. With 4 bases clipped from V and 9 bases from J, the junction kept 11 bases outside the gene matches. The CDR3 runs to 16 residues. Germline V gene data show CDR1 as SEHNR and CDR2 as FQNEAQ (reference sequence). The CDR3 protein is CASSSQGQGDSSPLHF. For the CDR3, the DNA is TGTGCCAGCAGCTCTCAAGGACAGGGCGATTCTTCACCCCTCCACTTT.

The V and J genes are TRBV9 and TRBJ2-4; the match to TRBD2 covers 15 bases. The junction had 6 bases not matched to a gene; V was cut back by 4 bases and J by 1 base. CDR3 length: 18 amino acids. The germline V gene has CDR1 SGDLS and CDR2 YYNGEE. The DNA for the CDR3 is TGTGCCAGCAGCCTATCCGGGACTAGCGGGGGGGCCAAAAACATTCAGTACTTC. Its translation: CASSLSGTSGGAKNIQYF.

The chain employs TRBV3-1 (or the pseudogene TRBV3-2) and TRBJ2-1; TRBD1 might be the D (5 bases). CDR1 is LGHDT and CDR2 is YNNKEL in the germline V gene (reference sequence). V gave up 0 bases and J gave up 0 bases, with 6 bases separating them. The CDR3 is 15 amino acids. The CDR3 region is CASSQDDSSYNEQFF. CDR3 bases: TGTGCCAGCAGCCAAGATGACAGCTCCTACAATGAGCAGTTCTTC.

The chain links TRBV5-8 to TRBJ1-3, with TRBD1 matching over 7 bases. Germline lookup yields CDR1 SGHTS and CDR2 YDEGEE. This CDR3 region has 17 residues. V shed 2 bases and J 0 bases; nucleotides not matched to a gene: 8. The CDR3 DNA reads TGTGCCAGCAGCTTTAGGGACAGCCTTATCTCTGGAAACACCATATATTTT. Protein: CASSFRDSLISGNTIYF.